Listed below are T cell receptor beta chains from one sample, sequenced in a study of blood T cell repertoires in COVID-19. Using immunoSEQ multiplex PCR, the repertoire was profiled, and TCRdb retains in-frame clones only, with some absent. Found here are approximately 220,000 clones, about 87% of them singletons; the top ten hold 6.2%. Sequencing input: peripheral blood. Source of these receptors: a man aged 55 to 69 who had recovered from COVID-19. The CDR3 runs from the conserved cysteine through the conserved F or W.

V gene: TRBV19
CDR3 protein: CASAWGLMNTEAFF

V gene: TRBV12-3/TRBV12-4
CDR3 protein: CASSLPGPLHF

V gene: TRBV5-4
CDR3 protein: CASSLNSGQVSYEQYF

V gene: TRBV6-6
CDR3 protein: CASSYTGLKPGEQYF

V gene: TRBV21-1
CDR3 protein: CASSKRVIANTGELFF

V gene: TRBV4-1
CDR3 protein: CASSQVLQSGAGSGELFF

V gene: TRBV6-4
CDR3 protein: CASRAQGVGSEAFF

V gene: TRBV4-2
CDR3 protein: CASSQDMSGAASLGEQFF

V gene: TRBV19
CDR3 protein: CASSIATGYTGELFF

V gene: TRBV5-1
CDR3 protein: CASSLDWGGNYEQYF

V gene: TRBV14
CDR3 protein: CASSQGPRLLGETQYF

V gene: TRBV9
CDR3 protein: CASSPHAGTSSYEQYF

V gene: TRBV6-5
CDR3 protein: CASSQTGAISYEQYF

V gene: TRBV19
CDR3 protein: CASSPQRDEAFF

V gene: TRBV28
CDR3 protein: CASSPGLAGEFIRYEQYF

V gene: TRBV19
CDR3 protein: CASSILAGTNSPLHF

V gene: TRBV6-5
CDR3 protein: CASSSGGSNQPQHF

V gene: TRBV7-9
CDR3 protein: CASSFAETANTGELFF

V gene: TRBV6-6
CDR3 protein: CASSNRLAGPKNIQYF

V gene: TRBV5-4
CDR3 protein: CASSPLGVSGSINEQFF

V gene: TRBV24-1
CDR3 protein: CATSDNDISYNEQFF

V gene: TRBV18
CDR3 protein: CASSPKQNTEAFF